The 20 T cell receptor beta chains below all came from one sample that was sequenced in a study of blood T cells in healthy people across ages. For the second PCR, which ran for roughly 7 to 11 cycles, a sample-barcoded 5' primer and a J-beta primer mix were used. MiXCR, applied by TCRdb to the 5' RACE reads, yields one record per CDR3 protein. Seen here are about 1.1 million distinct CDR3 sequences, roughly two fifths observed once, and the top ten hold about 12%. Sequenced sample: blood. The receptors shown here come from a man aged 18-30 years in good health.

The CDR3 coding sequence is TGTGCCAGTAGTATAAGAGTAGGTCAGCCCCAGCATTTT. This translates into CASSIRVGQPQHF. The chain couples TRBV19 to TRBJ1-5; unclear D gene. Trimming took 2 bases from V and 6 from J, leaving 8 bases between them. In germline, CDR1 is LNHDA, CDR2 SQIVND (reference sequence). CDR3 length equals 13 residues.

This clonotype was detected only a few times. V gene TRBV20-1 combines with J gene TRBJ1-2; D is undetermined. The CDR3 has 13 residues. The V end lost 2 bases, the J end lost 0 bases, and 7 bases lay between the germline ends. Germline V gene lookup returns CDR1 DFQATT and CDR2 SNEGSKA (reference sequence). The chain's CDR3 is CSARNTANYGYTF. CDR3 DNA sequence: TGCAGTGCTAGAAACACTGCTAACTATGGCTACACCTTC.

The V gene is TRBV7-2, the J gene TRBJ2-1; 8 bases map to TRBD2. The trim removed 1 base at V and 7 bases at J, leaving 6 bases unmatched. The CDR3 extends over 15 amino acids. Looked up from germline, CDR1 is SGHTA and CDR2 is FQGNSA. The CDR3 is CASSLELAVKNEQFF. CDR3 DNA sequence: TGTGCCAGCAGCTTAGAACTAGCGGTAAAAAATGAGCAGTTCTTC.

This clonotype was detected a few times. This chain links TRBV3-1 with TRBJ2-2, with 10 bases aligning to TRBD2. In germline, CDR1 is LGHDT, CDR2 YNNKEL (reference sequence). V shed 8 bases, J shed 8 bases, and the junction held 5 bases outside the gene matches. The CDR3 consists of 13 residues. Here the CDR3 reads CASRTSGEGELFF. The CDR3 coding sequence is TGTGCCAGCCGGACTAGCGGTGAAGGGGAGCTGTTTTTT.

The chain links TRBV6-5 to TRBJ2-7; D possibly corresponds to TRBD1 (5 bases). Judging by the DNA end, TRBJ2-4 fits better; the J call may be wrong. The CDR3 is 13 residues long. The V gene's germline CDR1 is MNHEY and CDR2 SVGAGI. The CDR3 region has the DNA TGTGCCAGCAGTCCCAGGGATAGGGACATTCAGTACTTC. Protein sequence: CASSPRDRDIQYF.

The rearrangement links TRBV12-3 or TRBV12-4 to TRBJ1-1; 11 nucleotides agree with TRBD1. There are 14 residues in the CDR3. The junction had 9 bases not matched to a gene; V was cut back by 10 bases and J by 5 bases. The CDR3 DNA is TGTGCCACTGGACAGGGGGCCTCGGGAACTGAAGCTTTCTTT. Translation: CATGQGASGTEAFF.

The V gene is TRBV4-1, the J gene TRBJ2-1; D is tentatively TRBD1 or TRBD2 (6 bases each). Germline CDR1 and CDR2: MGHRA and YSYEKL. This CDR3 is 17 amino acids long. With 0 bases removed from V and 8 bases from J, the gap between germline ends came to 20 bases. For the CDR3, the DNA is TGCGCCAGCAGCCAAGACGGGAGAGGGGGGATAAAAGATGAGCAGTTCTTC. Amino acid sequence: CASSQDGRGGIKDEQFF.

DNA for the CDR3: TGTGCCAGCGGGGTGGGAGTCGGTGAGCAGTACTTC. It specifies CASGVGVGEQYF. The chain is built from TRBV2 and TRBJ2-5; TRBD2 might be the D (5 bases). This CDR3 has 12 amino acids. CDR1 is SNHLY and CDR2 is FYNNEI in the germline V gene. V was clipped by 8 bases and J by 11 bases, with 18 bases between them. Together with reference TRBV2 and TRBJ2-5, the CDR3 gives the full variable domain: EPEVTQTPSHQVTQMGQEVILRCVPISNHLYFYWYRQILGQKVEFLVSFYNNEISEKSEIFDDQFSVERPDGSNFTLKIRSTKLEDSAMYFCASGVGVGEQYFGPGTRLLVL.

The genes are TRBV2 and TRBJ1-5, with a possible D match to TRBD1 (6 bases). The V and J ends lost 0 bases and 0 bases respectively, with 12 bases between them. Germline values: CDR1 SNHLY, CDR2 FYNNEI. The CDR3 contains 17 residues. The CDR3 DNA follows: TGTGCCAGCAGTGAAGCGGGGGGCCATCATAGCAATCAGCCCCAGCATTTT. Its protein product is CASSEAGGHHSNQPQHF.

In its sample, this clonotype was seen a few times. The genes are TRBV2 and TRBJ1-2; D gene ambiguous. The CDR3 has 14 amino acids. Trimming stripped 2 bases from V and 4 bases from J, with 11 bases between. Germline V gene lookup returns CDR1 SNHLY and CDR2 FYNNEI. In DNA form, the CDR3 reads TGTGCCAGCAGTGAATCTCTGAGCATCTATGGCTACACCTTC. It translates to CASSESLSIYGYTF.

This clonotype was seen more than once but under ten times. The chain joins TRBV30 to TRBJ2-1; 11 bases agree with TRBD2. CDR1 and CDR2 from the germline V gene are GTSNPN and SVGIG (reference sequence). V shed 2 bases and J 5 bases; nucleotides not matched to a gene: 8. There are 16 residues in the CDR3. CDR3 coding DNA: TGTGCCTGGAGTTGGTTAGCGGGGGGGCCTAACAATGAGCAGTTCTTC. This encodes CAWSWLAGGPNNEQFF.

The sample holds a few counts of this clonotype. The chain combines TRBV20-1 with TRBJ2-1, with 7 bases aligning to TRBD1. Germline V gene lookup returns CDR1 DFQATT and CDR2 SNEGSKA (reference sequence). The CDR3 covers 12 residues. V shed 5 bases, J shed 8 bases, and the junction held 6 bases outside the gene matches. The chain's CDR3 is CSAPTGIDEQFF. CDR3 bases: TGCAGTGCTCCGACAGGGATCGATGAGCAGTTCTTC.

This chain connects TRBV20-1 to TRBJ2-3; TRBD2 is a possible D gene (6 bases). Germline-derived CDR1 and CDR2 are DFQATT and SNEGSKA (reference sequence). The ends were cut back, 3 bases at V and 6 bases at J, with 10 bases in the middle. There are 12 residues in the CDR3. The CDR3 spells CSARGSGDTQYF. The CDR3 DNA sequence: TGCAGTGCTAGGGGTAGCGGTGATACGCAGTATTTT.

Here the CDR3 reads CASSVTRGRRDTQYF. CDR3 nucleotides: TGCGCCAGCAGCGTTACCAGGGGGAGGAGAGATACGCAGTATTTT. The chain has TRBV5-1 and TRBJ2-3, with TRBD1 as a possible D gene (7 bases). Germline lookup yields CDR1 SGHRS and CDR2 YFSETQ. The CDR3 sequence is 15 residues long. V shed 4 bases and J shed 5 bases, with 17 bases lying between them.

The chain recombines TRBV30 with TRBJ1-1, with D hard to call. Germline assignment: CDR1 GTSNPN and CDR2 SVGIG (reference sequence). Trimming stripped 4 bases from V and 11 bases from J, with 14 bases between. The CDR3 extends over 11 amino acids. This chain's CDR3 is CAWMEAGKAFF. The CDR3 DNA sequence: TGTGCCTGGATGGAGGCCGGGAAGGCTTTCTTT.

This clonotype was seen a few times. The chain joins TRBV12-3 or TRBV12-4 to TRBJ2-1; D may correspond to TRBD1 or TRBD2 (6 bases each). Judging by the DNA end, TRBJ2-7 fits better; the J call may be wrong. The CDR3 sequence is 15 residues long. CDR3 region: CASSPSVGGYNEQYF. CDR3 sequence (DNA): TGTGCCAGCAGCCCTAGCGTAGGGGGTTACAATGAGCAGTACTTC.

The genes are TRBV28 and TRBJ1-2; D is possibly TRBD1 (6 bases). This CDR3 is built from 15 residues. Germline CDR1 MDHEN, CDR2 SYDVKM. V was clipped by 4 bases and J by 6 bases, with 18 bases between them. The CDR3 nucleotides read TGTGCCAGCAGTTCTCCAGGGGAGGGGGTTGATGGCTACACCTTC. As protein: CASSSPGEGVDGYTF.

This clonotype was counted only a few times. The V and J genes are TRBV20-1 and TRBJ2-3; D call uncertain. CDR1 is DFQATT and CDR2 is SNEGSKA in the germline V gene (reference sequence). Trimming took 5 bases from V and 4 from J, leaving 13 bases between them. This CDR3 contains 13 residues. This CDR3 reads CSAPLGSADTQYF. The CDR3 DNA reads as TGCAGTGCTCCACTTGGGTCCGCAGATACGCAGTATTTT.

For this clonotype: A clone one base away is much larger, so this may be a read error. The chain joins TRBV18 to TRBJ2-1, with D perhaps being TRBD1 or TRBD2 (6 bases each). Germline loops: CDR1 KGHSH, CDR2 LQKENI. With 2 bases removed from V and 0 bases from J, the gap between germline ends came to 14 bases. The CDR3 length is 17 residues. As DNA, the CDR3 is TGTGCCAGCTCACCAGTCGGAGGGACATGCTCCTACAATGAGCAGTTCTTC. Its protein product is CASSPVGGTCSYNEQFF.

This clonotype came up a few times. The chain couples TRBV7-9 to TRBJ1-1; no clear D gene. The CDR3 covers 16 residues. Trimming removed 5 bases from V and 0 bases from J, with 16 bases in between. Per the germline V gene, CDR1 is SEHNR and CDR2 is FQNEAQ (reference sequence). The CDR3 sequence: CASSPRGGLLNTEAFF. CDR3 nucleotides: TGTGCCAGCAGCCCACGGGGTGGACTCTTGAACACTGAAGCTTTCTTT.